One sample yielded the 11 T cell receptor beta chains listed below, sequenced in a study of cytomegalovirus exposure and HLA in healthy donors. PCR involved 60 Vbeta and 13 Jbeta primers. The table came from immunoSEQ multiplex PCR; TCRdb's copy has only in-frame clones and leaves some out. This sample has roughly 160,000 clones; about 72% occur once, and the top ten carry 1.2% to 1.5%. Sample: PBMCs. The receptors come from a man aged 55 to 70 in good health and CMV-seronegative.

This clone has just a few counts. This chain uses TRBV14 with TRBJ1-3; D remains unclear. V lost 1 base and J lost 6, with 7 bases in between. Germline CDR1 is SGHDN and CDR2 is FVKESK. CDR3 length: 13 residues. Written as DNA, the CDR3 is TGTGCCAGCAGCCAAGGAACGGTAAACACCATATATTTT. Translated, it gives CASSQGTVNTIYF.

CDR3 DNA sequence: TGTGCCAGTAGACCCGAGGGGGCCGGCACAGATACGCAGTATTTT. As protein: CASRPEGAGTDTQYF. The chain is built from TRBV19 and TRBJ2-3, with 7 bases that match TRBD1. Trimming at V came to 6 bases and at J to 1 base, leaving 7 bases not matched to a gene. The length of the CDR3 is 15 residues. The V gene's germline CDR1 is LNHDA and CDR2 SQIVND (reference sequence).

V and J are TRBV7-6 and TRBJ2-2, with a tentative D call TRBD2 (5 bases). Germline values: CDR1 SGHVS, CDR2 FNYEAQ. This CDR3 has 14 residues. The V end lost 2 bases, the J end lost 8 bases, and 12 bases lay between the germline ends. The CDR3 sequence: CASSLYGDAGELFF. CDR3 in DNA: TGTGCCAGCAGCTTATACGGGGATGCGGGGGAGCTGTTTTTT. Complete variable domain (other parts from reference TRBV7-6 and TRBJ2-2): GAGVSQSPRYKVTKRGQDVALRCDPISGHVSLYWYRQALGQGPEFLTYFNYEAQQDKSGLPNDRFSAERPEGSISTLTIQRTEQRDSAMYRCASSLYGDAGELFFGEGSRLTVL.

Comment on this clone: Other DNA variants within this sample encode the same CDR3. The chain has TRBV25-1 and TRBJ2-2, with D perhaps TRBD2 (6 bases). The germline CDR1 and CDR2 sequences are MGHDK and SYGVNS. V gave up 8 bases and J gave up 5 bases, with 15 bases separating them. The CDR3 is made up of 14 amino acids. CDR3 nucleotide sequence: TGTGCCAGCGCGGGACCCTCGGGGACCGGGGAGCTGTTTTTT. Residues: CASAGPSGTGELFF. Complete variable domain (other parts from reference TRBV25-1 and TRBJ2-2): EADIYQTPRYLVIGTGKKITLECSQTMGHDKMYWYQQDPGMELHLIHYSYGVNSTEKGDLSSESTVSRIRTEHFPLTLESARPSHTSQYLCASAGPSGTGELFFGEGSRLTVL.

The chain employs TRBV5-1 and TRBJ1-2; the match to TRBD1 covers 9 bases. The CDR3 has 16 residues. Germline V gene lookup returns CDR1 SGHRS and CDR2 YFSETQ. Germline trimming cut 4 bases from V and 2 bases from J; bases unmatched to any gene: 9. The CDR3 here is CASSAGTGRENYGYTF. In DNA, the CDR3 is TGCGCCAGCAGCGCTGGGACAGGGCGGGAGAACTATGGCTACACCTTC.

This clone has a single count. J is TRBJ1-2 and V is TRBV5-8; TRBD1 might be the D (6 bases). V gave up 4 bases and J gave up 0 bases, with 13 bases separating them. The CDR3 covers 15 residues. Germline V lookup: CDR1 SGHTS, CDR2 YDEGEE. The CDR3 reads CASSTGQNSNYGYTF. DNA of the CDR3: TGTGCCAGCAGCACCGGACAGAACTCTAACTATGGCTACACCTTC.

This clone was recorded a few times. This rearrangement joins TRBV10-2 to TRBJ2-7, with TRBD1 matching over 8 bases. CDR3 length equals 15 residues. The germline V gene encodes CDR1 WSHSY and CDR2 SAAADI. Trimming cost V 6 bases and J 2 bases; bases outside gene matches: 9. Written as DNA, the CDR3 is TGCGCCAGCAGGGATTCAGGGGGCCTCGCCTACGAGCAGTACTTC. Its protein product is CASRDSGGLAYEQYF.

The chain uses TRBV28 and TRBJ1-1; a possible D gene is TRBD1 (6 bases). This CDR3 has 16 amino acids. The germline V gene has CDR1 MDHEN and CDR2 SYDVKM. Trimming left V 3 bases short and J 0 bases short, with 14 bases between. The CDR3 sequence: CASSLTGNLMNTEAFF. Here the CDR3 DNA reads TGTGCCAGCAGTTTGACAGGCAACCTAATGAACACTGAAGCTTTCTTT.

The V and J genes are TRBV25-1 and TRBJ2-3; D remains ambiguous. Germline loops: CDR1 MGHDK, CDR2 SYGVNS. This CDR3 comprises 11 residues. With 6 bases removed from V and 4 bases from J, the gap between germline ends came to 5 bases. The DNA for the CDR3 is TGTGCCAGCAGAGGAGCAGATACGCAGTATTTT. Its translation: CASRGADTQYF. The full variable domain, its missing parts supplied by reference TRBV25-1 and TRBJ2-3, is EADIYQTPRYLVIGTGKKITLECSQTMGHDKMYWYQQDPGMELHLIHYSYGVNSTEKGDLSSESTVSRIRTEHFPLTLESARPSHTSQYLCASRGADTQYFGPGTRLTVL.

V is TRBV7-9 and J is TRBJ2-7; possible D gene TRBD1, 5 bases. The CDR3 has 14 amino acids. The germline CDR1 and CDR2 sequences are SEHNR and FQNEAQ (reference sequence). Trimming shortened V by 4 bases and J by 0 bases, and 10 bases separated the two germline ends. The CDR3 reads CASSSGQGSYEQYF. CDR3 sequence (DNA): TGTGCCAGCAGCTCAGGGCAGGGCTCCTACGAGCAGTACTTC.

V usage is TRBV9 and J usage is TRBJ1-6; D gene ambiguous. This CDR3 contains 17 residues. V dropped 3 bases and J dropped 2 bases, with 15 bases sitting between them. Germline-derived CDR1 and CDR2 are SGDLS and YYNGEE. As DNA, the CDR3 is TGTGCCAGCAGCGAAGACCCCGTCGGGGCCTATAATTCACCCCTCCACTTT. The encoded protein is CASSEDPVGAYNSPLHF.